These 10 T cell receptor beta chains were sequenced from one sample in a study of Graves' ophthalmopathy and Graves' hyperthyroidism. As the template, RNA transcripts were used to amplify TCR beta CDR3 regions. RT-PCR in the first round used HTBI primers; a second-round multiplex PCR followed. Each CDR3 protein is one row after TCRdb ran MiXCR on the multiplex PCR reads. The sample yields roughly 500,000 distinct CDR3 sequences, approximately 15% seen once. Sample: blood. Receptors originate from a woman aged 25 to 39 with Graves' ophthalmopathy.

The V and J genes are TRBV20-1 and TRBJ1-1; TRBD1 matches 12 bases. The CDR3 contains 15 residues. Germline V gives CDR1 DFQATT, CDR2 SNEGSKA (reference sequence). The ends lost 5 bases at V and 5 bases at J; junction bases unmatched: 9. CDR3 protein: CSASGTGGSWTEAFF. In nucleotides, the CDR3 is TGCAGTGCTTCCGGGACAGGGGGCTCCTGGACTGAAGCTTTCTTT.

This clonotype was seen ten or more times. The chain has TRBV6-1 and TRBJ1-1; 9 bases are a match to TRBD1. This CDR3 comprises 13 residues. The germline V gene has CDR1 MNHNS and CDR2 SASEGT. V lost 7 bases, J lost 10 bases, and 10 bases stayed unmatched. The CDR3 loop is CASKDRGDGGAFF. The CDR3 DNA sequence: TGTGCCAGCAAAGACAGGGGGGATGGTGGAGCTTTCTTT.

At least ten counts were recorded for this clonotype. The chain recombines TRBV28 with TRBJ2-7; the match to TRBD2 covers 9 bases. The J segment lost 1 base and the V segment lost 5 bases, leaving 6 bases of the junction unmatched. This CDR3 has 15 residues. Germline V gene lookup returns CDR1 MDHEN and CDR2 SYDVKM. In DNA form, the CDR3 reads TGTGCCAGCAGTGTCACTAGCGGGCGGTCCTACGAGCAGTACTTC. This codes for CASSVTSGRSYEQYF.

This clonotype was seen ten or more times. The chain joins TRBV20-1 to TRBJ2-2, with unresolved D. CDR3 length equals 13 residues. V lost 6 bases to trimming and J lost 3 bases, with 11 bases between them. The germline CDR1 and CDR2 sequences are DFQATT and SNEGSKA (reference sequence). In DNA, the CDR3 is TGCAGTGCCGAGGAGAGAGACACCGGGGAGCTGTTTTTT. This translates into CSAEERDTGELFF.

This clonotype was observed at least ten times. This chain's CDR3 is CSVEELETGGYGYTF. CDR3 bases: TGCAGCGTTGAAGAACTGGAAACAGGGGGCTATGGCTACACCTTC. The V and J genes are TRBV29-1 and TRBJ1-2, with 8 bases matching TRBD1. CDR1 and CDR2 from the germline V gene are SQVTM and ANQGSEA. V dropped 0 bases and J dropped 4; count of bases not matched to a gene: 7. CDR3 length equals 15 residues.

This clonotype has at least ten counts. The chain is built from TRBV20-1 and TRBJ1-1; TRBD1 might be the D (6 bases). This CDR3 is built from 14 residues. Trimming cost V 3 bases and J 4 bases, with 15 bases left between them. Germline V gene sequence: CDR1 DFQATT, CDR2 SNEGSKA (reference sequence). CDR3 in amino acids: CSASRSGGGTEAFF. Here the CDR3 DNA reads TGCAGTGCTAGCCGATCGGGGGGCGGCACTGAAGCTTTCTTT.

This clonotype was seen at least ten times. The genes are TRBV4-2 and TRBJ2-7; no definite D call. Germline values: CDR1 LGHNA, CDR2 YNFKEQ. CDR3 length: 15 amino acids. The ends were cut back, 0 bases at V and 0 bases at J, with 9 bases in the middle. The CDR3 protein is CASSQDRNPSYEQYF. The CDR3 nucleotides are TGTGCCAGCAGCCAAGACCGCAACCCCTCCTACGAGCAGTACTTC.

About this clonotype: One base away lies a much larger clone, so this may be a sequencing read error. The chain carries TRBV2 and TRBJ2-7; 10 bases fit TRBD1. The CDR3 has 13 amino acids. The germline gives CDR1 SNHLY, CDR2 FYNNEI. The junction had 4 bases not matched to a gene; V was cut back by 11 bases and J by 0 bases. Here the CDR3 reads CADRGLLSYEQYV. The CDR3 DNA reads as TGTGCCGACAGGGGGCTTCTCTCCTACGAGCAGTACGTC.

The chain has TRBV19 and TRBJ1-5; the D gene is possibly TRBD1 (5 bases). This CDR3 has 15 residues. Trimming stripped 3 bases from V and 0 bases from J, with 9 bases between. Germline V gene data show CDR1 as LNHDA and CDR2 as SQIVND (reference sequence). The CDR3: CASSIGGYSNQPQHF. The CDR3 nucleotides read TGTGCCAGTAGTATTGGGGGTTATAGCAATCAGCCCCAGCATTTT. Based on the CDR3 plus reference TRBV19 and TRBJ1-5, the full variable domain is DGGITQSPKYLFRKEGQNVTLSCEQNLNHDAMYWYRQDPGQGLRLIYYSQIVNDFQKGDIAEGYSVSREKKESFPLTVTSAQKNPTAFYLCASSIGGYSNQPQHFGDGTRLSIL.

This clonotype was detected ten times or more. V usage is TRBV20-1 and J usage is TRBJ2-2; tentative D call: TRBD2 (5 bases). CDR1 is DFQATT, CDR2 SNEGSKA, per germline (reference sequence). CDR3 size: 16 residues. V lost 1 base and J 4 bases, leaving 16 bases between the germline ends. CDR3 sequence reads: CSARVTPPEGTGELFF. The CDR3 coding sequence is TGCAGTGCTAGAGTAACCCCCCCAGAGGGCACCGGGGAGCTGTTTTTT.